This record covers a single TCR beta chain. These data originate in a study of blood T cell repertoires in COVID-19. Per germline, CDR1 LGHNA and CDR2 YNFKEQ. CDR3 length equals 15 residues. With 4 bases removed from V and 8 bases from J, the gap between germline ends came to 20 bases. Authors' processing steps: Reference gene primers were amplified, and this amplification served to estimate nucleated cell counts. The protocol was immunoSEQ multiplex PCR, while the TCRdb copy is restricted to in-frame clones and leaves out a portion. The V and J calls and clone size come from that table; D and trimming were worked out from the DNA. The table shows roughly 65,000 clones, with 86% occurring only once.

The V call is TRBV4-2, the J call TRBJ1-2; no definite D call. The sample consisted of peripheral blood. The sequence came from a man aged 45-65 years with acute or convalescent COVID-19. CDR3 region: CASSPISPGGFGYTF. In DNA, the CDR3 is TGTGCCAGCAGCCCTATAAGCCCAGGAGGGTTCGGCTACACCTTC.